The present entry profiles one T cell receptor beta chain with its context. Generated by immunoSEQ multiplex PCR, the TCRdb table keeps only in-frame clones and is missing some. The sample holds tens of thousands of clones, approximately 91% seen once. The data belong to a study of T cell responses to AZD1222 COVID-19 vaccine. Trimming cost V 0 bases and J 1 base, with 10 bases left between them. CDR1 is SGHKS, CDR2 YYEKEE, per germline (reference sequence). This CDR3 is built from 16 residues. The sequence came from an adult in good health. The starting material was peripheral blood, obtained on day 0 of AZD1222 vaccination. The V gene is TRBV5-5, the J gene TRBJ2-2, with D tentatively TRBD1 (6 bases). The chain's CDR3 is CASSLAGTRNTGELFF. The CDR3 DNA is TGTGCCAGCAGCTTGGCCGGGACACGGAACACCGGGGAGCTGTTTTTT.